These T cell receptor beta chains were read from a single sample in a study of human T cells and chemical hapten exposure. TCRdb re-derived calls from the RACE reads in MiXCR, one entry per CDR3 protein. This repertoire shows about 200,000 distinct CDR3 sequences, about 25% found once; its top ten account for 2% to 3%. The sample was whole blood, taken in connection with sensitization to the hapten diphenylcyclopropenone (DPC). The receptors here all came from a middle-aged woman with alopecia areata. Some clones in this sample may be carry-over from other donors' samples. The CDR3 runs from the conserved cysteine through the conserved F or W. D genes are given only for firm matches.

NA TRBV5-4 CASSLDAELIQETQYF
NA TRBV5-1 CASSPNGGTLGETQYF
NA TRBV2 CASSAEDGTEAFF
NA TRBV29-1 CSLGRQETQYF
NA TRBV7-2 CASSLPPGGVSTQYF
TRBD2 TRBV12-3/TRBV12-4 CASSGRWEGNEQFF
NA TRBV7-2 CASSPPGTGNSPLHF
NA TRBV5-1 CASSLGHSNGYTF
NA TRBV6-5 CASSPGATTSGYTF
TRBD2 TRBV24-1 CATSDRTRVSNEQFF
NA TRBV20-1 CSARERGTRGQPQHF
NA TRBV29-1 CSVVGGATDTQYF
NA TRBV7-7 CASSLQQDQPQHF
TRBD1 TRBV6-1 CASSDRTGRSSYEQYF
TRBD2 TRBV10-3 CAISAHGRAPYEQYF
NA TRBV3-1 CASSQESPLVPNEQFF
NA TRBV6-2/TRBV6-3 CASSRHLDSNQPQHF
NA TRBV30 CAWSAGSTDTQYF
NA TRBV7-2 CASSLNDGANYGYTF
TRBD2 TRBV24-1 CATSDRAGGAHEQYF
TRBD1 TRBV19 CASSSGGTGINQPQHF
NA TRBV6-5 CASSPGRQETQYF
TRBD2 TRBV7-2 CASSLRSGEGSDTQYF
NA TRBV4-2 CASSQGGGGYTF
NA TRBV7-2 CASSRPGTQAEQYF
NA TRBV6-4 CASSLGDLTDTQYF
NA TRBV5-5 CASSAVAGGRNEQFF
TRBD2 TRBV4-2 CASSQERSGRAPRFF
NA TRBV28 CASIRDLTQPQHF
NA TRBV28 CASSPFTYEQYF
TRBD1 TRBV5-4 CASSHGTGNPTYGYTF
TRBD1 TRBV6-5 CASRDTGAFNEKLFF
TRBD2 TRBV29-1 CSVKLAGGIFEQFF
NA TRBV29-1 CSVGTRGQPQHF
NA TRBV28 CAALSGATSSYEQYF
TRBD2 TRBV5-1 CASSSPGLAGGSSYNEQFF
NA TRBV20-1 CSASPIYGAYEQYF
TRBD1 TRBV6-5 CASSSGQAVGNEKLFF
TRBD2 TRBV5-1 CASSLNLRSGGYNEQFF
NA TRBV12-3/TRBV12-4 CASRGQGAKNIQYF
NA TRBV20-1 CSAKGGAGDTQYF